A selection of T cell receptor beta chains follows, all from one sample in a study of early T cells in non-severe SARS-CoV-2 infection. TCRdb analysed the 5' RACE reads with MiXCR anew, one entry per CDR3 protein. The table lists tens of thousands of distinct CDR3 sequences, 12% of them singletons. The sample consisted of whole blood, taken at baseline. These receptors were collected from an adult who was a healthcare worker with PCR-confirmed SARS-CoV-2 infection or an uninfected control (not recorded which). The donor label of this sample is uncertain. Each CDR3 is given with its conserved first and last residue. The D gene is left open where the match is weak. A row's size may be missing; if present it is once, few, many or a size class.

clone size	V gene	D gene	J gene	CDR3 protein	CDR3 DNA
NA	TRBV7-3	NA	TRBJ2-2	CASSYSGVTAGELFF	TGTGCCAGCAGCTACTCAGGGGTTACGGCCGGGGAGCTGTTTTTT
NA	TRBV5-1	NA	TRBJ1-6	CASSLVGPNNSPLHF	TGCGCCAGCAGCTTGGTAGGGCCGAATAATTCACCCCTCCACTTT
many	TRBV3-1	NA	TRBJ2-4	CASSQDRSPSRIQYF	TGTGCCAGCAGCCAAGACCGGAGTCCGTCGCGCATTCAGTACTTC
few	TRBV25-1	NA	TRBJ1-6	CASTGGWDSPLHF	TGTGCCAGTACTGGGGGATGGGATTCACCCCTCCACTTT
once	TRBV7-2	NA	TRBJ1-2	CASSSRTNYGYTF	TGTGCCAGCAGCTCGCGTACAAACTATGGCTACACCTTC
few	TRBV20-1	NA	TRBJ2-1	CSATPLPLYNEQFF	TGCAGTGCCACGCCGCTCCCCCTTTACAATGAGCAGTTCTTC
NA	TRBV29-1	NA	TRBJ2-1	CSVESHYNEQFF	TGCAGCGTTGAGTCCCACTACAATGAGCAGTTCTTC
NA	TRBV3-1	NA	TRBJ2-2	CASSQVKGNTGELFF	TGTGCCAGCAGCCAAGTCAAGGGGAACACCGGGGAGCTGTTTTTT
few	TRBV5-1	TRBD1	TRBJ1-5	CASSPGQENQPQHF	TGCGCCAGCAGCCCGGGACAGGAGAATCAGCCCCAGCATTTT
NA	TRBV12-3/TRBV12-4	NA	TRBJ1-5	CASSPQGQPQHF	TGTGCCAGCAGCCCCCAGGGGCAGCCCCAGCATTTT
once	TRBV7-2	TRBD2	TRBJ2-1	CASTPPSGGVNEQFF	TGTGCCAGCACTCCGCCTAGCGGGGGGGTCAATGAGCAGTTCTTC
few	TRBV7-8	NA	TRBJ1-1	CASSSPGRVNTEAFF	TGTGCCAGCAGCTCCCCGGGACGGGTGAACACTGAAGCTTTCTTT